One and the same sample provided the 6 T cell receptor beta chains below, sequenced in a study of blood T cell repertoires in COVID-19. The method was immunoSEQ multiplex PCR; TCRdb's version includes in-frame clones alone and lacks a portion of them. In the table there are tens of thousands of clones, approximately 88% of which are singletons. Sequencing was performed on peripheral blood. Receptors originate from a man younger than 40 with COVID-19, enrolled during active disease.

The gene calls are TRBV30 and TRBJ1-1, with 9 bases that match TRBD1. The junction had 4 bases not matched to a gene; V was cut back by 4 bases and J by 4 bases. This CDR3 is 13 amino acids long. Germline V gives CDR1 GTSNPN, CDR2 SVGIG (reference sequence). In DNA, the CDR3 is TGTGCCTGGAACCCGGACAGGGGCACTGAAGCTTTCTTT. Amino acids: CAWNPDRGTEAFF.

The rearrangement joins TRBV9 to TRBJ2-6; D is possibly TRBD1 (5 bases). CDR1 and CDR2 (germline): SGDLS, YYNGEE. The CDR3 extends over 15 amino acids. V was trimmed by 6 bases and J by 1 base, leaving 11 bases between them. CDR3 protein: CASTPDSSGANVLTF. CDR3 in DNA: TGTGCCAGCACCCCCGACAGTTCTGGGGCCAACGTCCTGACTTTC.

This clone occurred once. The chain is built from TRBV6-1 and TRBJ1-1; a weak D match, TRBD1 (5 bases). The CDR3 spans 13 residues. With 2 bases removed from V and 5 bases from J, the gap between germline ends came to 9 bases. The V gene's germline CDR1 is MNHNS and CDR2 SASEGT. As DNA, the CDR3 is TGTGCCAGCAGTGAACGCGGGGGGACTGAAGCTTTCTTT. It is translated as CASSERGGTEAFF.

The DNA for the CDR3 is TGCAGCGTTCGGACTGCGGGTTTCTATGGCTACACCTTC. Encoded protein: CSVRTAGFYGYTF. V gene TRBV29-1 combines with J gene TRBJ1-2; D ambiguous. This CDR3 region has 13 residues. The germline V gene has CDR1 SQVTM and CDR2 ANQGSEA. V gave up 5 bases and J gave up 4 bases, with 14 bases separating them.

This clone has only one observation. The V call is TRBV6-2 or TRBV6-3, the J call TRBJ1-2; the D is unclear. The CDR3 totals 15 residues. The V and J ends lost 0 bases and 3 bases respectively, with 11 bases between them. The germline V gene encodes CDR1 MNHEY and CDR2 SVGEGT. The CDR3 bases are TGTGCCAGCAGTTACTCGGGCACTTGGGACTATGGCTACACCTTC. This codes for CASSYSGTWDYGYTF.

V and J are TRBV5-1 and TRBJ2-1; unclear D gene. Germline CDR1 reads SGHRS; CDR2 reads YFSETQ. V was pared by 0 bases and J by 6 bases, with 10 bases between. CDR3 length equals 14 residues. CDR3 DNA: TGCGCCAGCAGCTTGGGGGCATTATCCAATGAGCAGTTCTTC. Residues: CASSLGALSNEQFF.